A selection of T cell receptor beta chains follows, all from one sample in a study of blood T cell repertoires in COVID-19. The repertoire was sequenced with immunoSEQ multiplex PCR; TCRdb's copy has only in-frame clones and lacks some. This sample has about 77,000 clones; roughly nine tenths occur once, and the top ten carry more than 15%. The sample was peripheral blood. These receptors originate from an elderly woman with active or convalescent COVID-19. Both conserved end residues are part of each CDR3.

V gene,J gene,CDR3 length,CDR3 protein
TRBV24-1,TRBJ1-2,15,CATSDSGTGAYGYTF
TRBV6-1,TRBJ2-3,14,CASSDGGSTDTQYF
TRBV19,TRBJ2-5,13,CASRFTAQETQYF
TRBV4-2,TRBJ1-1,15,CASTQTPFVNTEAFF
TRBV12-3/TRBV12-4,TRBJ1-2,13,CASSLQGTYGYTF
TRBV7-2,TRBJ2-3,17,CASSLKLAGGGTDTQYF
TRBV5-5,TRBJ2-5,16,CASSLVSMVSQETQYF
TRBV12-3/TRBV12-4,TRBJ2-7,13,CASSKDGEYEQYF
TRBV4-1,TRBJ2-7,13,CASSQVRPYEQYF
TRBV11-2,TRBJ2-5,13,CASSSPDRGLLYF
TRBV12-3/TRBV12-4,TRBJ2-1,13,CASSFVSEDEQFF
TRBV5-1,TRBJ2-5,16,CASSLSSYQGRETQYF
TRBV7-2,TRBJ2-3,16,CASSLGAGGSTDTQYF
TRBV4-2,TRBJ1-2,12,CASSQPGSGYTF
TRBV18,TRBJ2-3,19,CASSPTRQEPHGSTDTQYF
TRBV4-3,TRBJ1-2,14,CASSQVPGQPSHTF
TRBV5-5,TRBJ2-7,14,CASSLGGQGTEQYF
TRBV5-1,TRBJ2-6,18,CASSLEASGYSGANVLTF
TRBV5-4,TRBJ1-3,16,CASSRSPDRDGNTIYF
TRBV5-6,TRBJ2-1,15,CASSLLRGVYNEQFF
TRBV5-6,TRBJ1-4,16,CASSLTGTSTNEKLFF
TRBV3-1/TRBV3-2,TRBJ2-7,14,CASSQARDRTEQYF
TRBV29-1,TRBJ2-2,13,CSVEGQNTGELFF
TRBV6-5,TRBJ2-7,13,CASSPREGYEQYF
TRBV7-9,TRBJ1-2,12,CASRGALYGYTF
TRBV18,TRBJ1-1,13,CASSPQGTTEAFF
TRBV18,TRBJ2-5,15,CASSPGRGGRETQYF
TRBV9,TRBJ2-1,14,CASSPSGGVDEQFF
TRBV6-2/TRBV6-3,TRBJ2-5,13,CASSITGGETQYF
TRBV5-5,TRBJ2-7,14,CASSLRTGTYEQYF
TRBV6-5,TRBJ1-2,13,CASRSLESYGYTF
TRBV6-4,TRBJ1-2,19,CASIGSTLAMGQGIVGYTF
TRBV29-1,TRBJ1-2,12,CSVGQENYGYTF
TRBV5-6,TRBJ1-1,15,CASRLGSPRDTEAFF
TRBV27,TRBJ1-2,12,CASSTGLKGYTF